Here is one T cell receptor (beta chain) with its context. Its antigen is unidentified. Germline V gene lookup returns CDR1 SGHAT and CDR2 FQNNGV. The CDR3 contains 15 residues. Trimming pared 5 bases from V and 3 bases from J, leaving 16 bases between. The entry originates in a study of Graves' ophthalmopathy and Graves' hyperthyroidism. Study summary: Ophthalmopathy not arising within 18 months of follow-up defined hyperthyroidism as stable.

Aged 18 to 65, the patients with hyperthyroidism had under 2 months' duration and were newly diagnosed. Scientists amplified the TCR beta CDR3 regions from RNA transcripts. First-round RT-PCR relied on HTBI primers, and a second-round multiplex PCR came next. TCRdb passed the multiplex PCR reads through MiXCR, listing each CDR3 protein once. This sample carries 900,000 to 1,200,000 distinct CDR3 sequences, about 38% of them seen once, and the ten largest clones take more than 9.5%. Study observations and caveats: Blood samples also showed most expanded thyroid clonotypes exceeding 0.001 frequency. Ophthalmopathy progression was predicted by the model at approximately 70% sensitivity and roughly 72% specificity.

Sequencing input: peripheral blood or thyroid tissue (not recorded which). V gene TRBV11-2 combines with J gene TRBJ1-2; D uncertain. The sequence derives from an adult man with Graves' hyperthyroidism. The DNA of the CDR3 is TGTGCCAGCAGCACATCCCACTCGGGCGACTATGGCTACACCTTC. It yields the protein CASSTSHSGDYGYTF.